The clone carrying this TCR beta chain was seen many times. No antigen is known for it. This record comes from a study of T cells in Graves' hyperthyroidism and ophthalmopathy. Amplification of TCR beta CDR3 regions used RNA as the template. Researchers ran a first-round RT-PCR on the TCR CDR3 using the HTBI primer set. From the multiplex PCR reads, TCRdb called clonotypes with MiXCR, one entry per CDR3 protein. Here the sample spans about 480,000 distinct CDR3 sequences, less than 25% being singletons. Whole-study findings and limits: Most thyroid clonotypes with frequency above 0.001 were detected in blood. With a median lead of approximately six months before onset, the model predicted ophthalmopathy.

V lost 0 bases, J lost 5 bases, and 20 bases lay in between. The CDR3 consists of 17 residues. Germline V gives CDR1 DFQATT, CDR2 SNEGSKA (reference sequence). Ophthalmopathy in the patients scored at least 3 on Clinical Activity Score and at least 4 on NOSPECS grade, lasting under 3 months. Source material: blood. The receptor was isolated from a woman in her sixties or seventies with Graves' ophthalmopathy. The chain employs TRBV20-1 and TRBJ2-1; no clear D. The DNA for the CDR3 is TGCAGTGCTAGAGAGAGTGGGCTGTGGCCTCGGGACAATGAGCAGTTCTTC. It encodes CSARESGLWPRDNEQFF.